What follows are 26 T cell receptor beta chains derived from one specimen sequenced in a study of CD49a tissue-resident CD8 T cells in human skin. Sequenced by immunoSEQ multiplex PCR; TCRdb stores in-frame clones only, minus some. The sample has approximately 1,000 clones; about 70% are singletons. The sequencing input was CD103- CD8+ T cells sorted from skin dermis. The receptors derive from a human donor in good health. The donor label of this sample is uncertain.

DNA of the CDR3: TGTGCCGGGACTAGCTCTGGGGCCAACGTCCTGACTTTC. Its translation: CAGTSSGANVLTF. The rearrangement uses TRBV2 and TRBJ2-6; 8 nucleotides line up with TRBD2. Germline CDR1 and CDR2: SNHLY and FYNNEI. V gave up 11 bases and J gave up 0 bases; unmatched junction bases: 0. This CDR3 has 13 residues.

The V and J genes are TRBV7-9 and TRBJ1-2, with D possibly matching TRBD1 (5 bases). There are 12 residues in the CDR3. Trimming cost V 1 base and J 6 bases, with 6 bases left between them. From germline, CDR1 is SEHNR and CDR2 FQNEAQ (reference sequence). CDR3 sequence: CASSLGGDGYTF. In nucleotides, the CDR3 is TGTGCCAGCAGCTTAGGGGGGGATGGCTACACCTTC. The whole variable domain, filled in from reference TRBV7-9 and TRBJ1-2, reads DTGVSQNPRHKITKRGQNVTFRCDPISEHNRLYWYRQTLGQGPEFLTYFQNEAQLEKSRLLSDRFSAERPKGSFSTLEIQRTEQGDSAMYLCASSLGGDGYTFGSGTRLTVV.

The genes are TRBV10-1 and TRBJ2-7, with D possibly being TRBD1 (6 bases). V shed 2 bases and J shed 0 bases, with 14 bases lying between them. The germline gives CDR1 WNHNN, CDR2 SYGVQD (reference sequence). The CDR3 runs to 16 residues. CDR3 protein: CASSERLRTDSYEQYF. As DNA, the CDR3 is TGCGCCAGCAGTGAGCGGCTCCGGACAGACTCCTACGAGCAGTACTTC.

V and J are TRBV13 and TRBJ2-5; no firm D call. Trimming left V 0 bases short and J 5 bases short, with 19 bases between. Germline assignment: CDR1 PRHDT and CDR2 FYEKMQ (reference sequence). The CDR3 consists of 17 residues. CDR3 sequence: CASSLGPTQKYMETQYF. The CDR3 bases are TGTGCCAGCAGCTTAGGCCCCACCCAGAAATATATGGAGACCCAGTACTTC.

The chain joins TRBV19 to TRBJ2-2; TRBD1 is a possible D gene (5 bases). This CDR3 spans 13 amino acids. V shed 5 bases and J shed 10 bases, with 14 bases lying between them. The germline gives CDR1 LNHDA, CDR2 SQIVND (reference sequence). The CDR3 nucleotides are TGTGCCAGTAGTCCCCTCCTTGGGGCGGAGCTGTTTTTT. Residues: CASSPLLGAELFF.

V gene TRBV11-2 combines with J gene TRBJ2-1; 7 bases are shared with TRBD2. The germline gives CDR1 SGHAT, CDR2 FQNNGV. Trimming took 1 base from V and 7 from J; bases not matched to a gene: 7. This CDR3 has 15 residues. As DNA, the CDR3 is TGTGCCAGCAGCTTAGGTGGGAGGGCCGAAAATGAGCAGTTCTTC. This codes for CASSLGGRAENEQFF.

The count of this clone is one. The J gene is TRBJ2-7, the V gene TRBV7-6; 8 nucleotides line up with TRBD2. The germline gives CDR1 SGHVS, CDR2 FNYEAQ. Germline trimming cut 1 base from V and 6 bases from J; bases unmatched to any gene: 5. This CDR3 has 14 residues. This chain's CDR3 is CASSLEAGDVEQYF. The CDR3 DNA is TGTGCCAGCAGCTTAGAAGCGGGAGATGTCGAGCAGTACTTC.

The V gene is TRBV28, the J gene TRBJ2-5, with 9 bases that match TRBD1. Germline-derived CDR1 and CDR2 are MDHEN and SYDVKM. This CDR3 comprises 17 residues. With 3 bases clipped from V and 0 bases from J, the junction kept 8 bases outside the gene matches. Here the CDR3 reads CASSFHRTGVNQETQYF. The CDR3 nucleotides are TGTGCCAGCAGTTTTCACAGGACAGGGGTGAACCAAGAGACCCAGTACTTC.

In its sample, this clone was seen a few times. The chain joins TRBV6-1 to TRBJ1-1; 9 positions match TRBD1. The CDR3 runs to 13 residues. V lost 5 bases, J lost 4 bases, and 2 bases stayed unmatched. CDR1 MNHNS and CDR2 SASEGT come from the germline V gene. Here the CDR3 reads CASSLGQGTEAFF. As DNA, the CDR3 is TGTGCCAGCAGTTTGGGACAGGGCACTGAAGCTTTCTTT.

The CDR3 sequence: CASSPGTGPYEQYF. In DNA, the CDR3 is TGTGCCAGCAGCCCCGGGACAGGGCCCTACGAGCAGTACTTC. The J gene is TRBJ2-7, the V gene TRBV14; 9 bases fit TRBD1. The CDR3 length is 14 residues. Trimming took 4 bases from V and 2 from J; bases not matched to a gene: 3. Per germline, CDR1 SGHDN and CDR2 FVKESK.

J is TRBJ2-3 and V is TRBV13, with 13 bases that match TRBD2. V was pared by 5 bases and J by 7 bases, with 9 bases of the junction left unmatched. The CDR3 has 16 residues. Per the germline V gene, CDR1 is PRHDT and CDR2 is FYEKMQ (reference sequence). CDR3 residues: CASSLGLAGVGYTQYF. The DNA of the CDR3 is TGTGCCAGCAGCCTTGGACTAGCGGGAGTTGGGTATACGCAGTATTTT. Full variable domain (missing parts from reference TRBV13 and TRBJ2-3): AAGVIQSPRHLIKEKRETATLKCYPIPRHDTVYWYQQGPGQDPQFLISFYEKMQSDKGSIPDRFSAQQFSDYHSELNMSSLELGDSALYFCASSLGLAGVGYTQYFGPGTRLTVL.

The chain joins TRBV11-2 to TRBJ1-5; 8 bases map to TRBD1. CDR3 length: 14 residues. Germline V gene data show CDR1 as SGHAT and CDR2 as FQNNGV. V dropped 6 bases and J dropped 3; count of bases not matched to a gene: 4. The CDR3 is CASRRTGFNQPQHF. CDR3 coding DNA: TGTGCCAGCAGACGGACAGGGTTCAATCAGCCCCAGCATTTT.

The rearrangement joins TRBV5-6 to TRBJ2-7; 7 positions agree with TRBD2. CDR3 length equals 15 residues. V trimming: 2 bases; J trimming: 3 bases; junction bases outside the gene matches: 8. Germline CDR1 and CDR2: SGHDT and YYEEEE. The CDR3 region is CASSFPGLPSYEQYF. The CDR3 DNA is TGTGCCAGCAGCTTCCCGGGACTACCAAGCTACGAGCAGTACTTC.

The chain uses TRBV6-1 and TRBJ1-5; D is undetermined. This CDR3 spans 13 amino acids. Trimming removed 3 bases from V and 0 bases from J, with 3 bases in between. Germline CDR1 MNHNS, CDR2 SASEGT. CDR3 sequence (DNA): TGTGCCAGCAGTGATTATAGCAATCAGCCCCAGCATTTT. Translating gives CASSDYSNQPQHF.

This clone is large within its sample. The chain is built from TRBV4-2 and TRBJ2-3, with D possibly being TRBD2 (5 bases). The CDR3 has 15 amino acids. The V gene lost 0 bases and the J gene lost 4 bases, with 11 bases spanning the gap. CDR1 is LGHNA and CDR2 is YNFKEQ in the germline V gene. The CDR3 nucleotides are TGTGCCAGCAGCCAAGATACTAGTGGGGCAGATACGCAGTATTTT. This encodes CASSQDTSGADTQYF.

The gene calls are TRBV5-6 and TRBJ2-3, with 10 bases matching TRBD1. CDR3 length: 14 residues. V shed 5 bases, J shed 4 bases, and the junction held 4 bases outside the gene matches. Germline CDR1 is SGHDT and CDR2 is YYEEEE. CDR3 residues: CASRGDRGPDTQYF. The DNA of the CDR3 is TGTGCCAGCAGAGGGGACAGGGGTCCAGATACGCAGTATTTT.

The gene calls are TRBV10-1 and TRBJ2-1, with D tentatively TRBD1 (6 bases). Per germline, CDR1 WNHNN and CDR2 SYGVQD (reference sequence). The CDR3 contains 14 residues. Trimming stripped 5 bases from V and 0 bases from J, with 8 bases between. This CDR3 is CASSQGFSYNEQFF. The DNA of the CDR3 is TGCGCCAGCAGTCAGGGGTTCTCCTACAATGAGCAGTTCTTC.

This clone appeared once. The CDR3 nucleotides read TGCGCCAGCAGCCAAGATTCATGGTCAGGGCAGGTTCAGCCCCAGCATTTT. Residues: CASSQDSWSGQVQPQHF. The V and J genes are TRBV4-1 and TRBJ1-5; TRBD1 is a possible D gene (5 bases). From germline, CDR1 is MGHRA and CDR2 YSYEKL. With 0 bases removed from V and 6 bases from J, the gap between germline ends came to 18 bases. The CDR3 is made up of 17 amino acids.

The gene calls are TRBV7-3 and TRBJ2-2; TRBD1 might be the D (6 bases). Germline CDR1 SGHTA, CDR2 FQGTGA. Trimming left V 5 bases short and J 4 bases short, with 14 bases between. This CDR3 is 15 amino acids long. The CDR3 reads CASSQRQAGTGELFF. The CDR3 DNA reads as TGTGCCAGCAGCCAACGACAGGCTGGCACCGGGGAGCTGTTTTTT.

This chain links TRBV27 with TRBJ2-1; 8 positions agree with TRBD2. The germline V gene encodes CDR1 MNHEY and CDR2 SMNVEV (reference sequence). The ends lost 7 bases at V and 1 base at J; junction bases unmatched: 6. The CDR3 totals 15 residues. The CDR3 DNA reads as TGTGCCAGCATCCCGGCGGGAGGTTCCTACAATGAGCAGTTCTTC. Its translation is CASIPAGGSYNEQFF.

The rearrangement uses TRBV7-9 and TRBJ2-7; 9 bases fit TRBD2. Germline V lookup: CDR1 SEHNR, CDR2 FQNEAQ (reference sequence). The ends lost 2 bases at V and 4 bases at J; junction bases unmatched: 9. The CDR3 extends over 16 amino acids. The CDR3 DNA is TGTGCCAGCAGCTTACACCAGGAGCGGGAGGAGTACGAGCAGTACTTC. It codes for CASSLHQEREEYEQYF.

J is TRBJ1-2 and V is TRBV19, with 9 bases lining up with TRBD1. The CDR3 loop spans 18 amino acids. After removal of 6 bases from V and 0 bases from J, the junction contained 14 bases not matched to a gene. Germline lookup yields CDR1 LNHDA and CDR2 SQIVND (reference sequence). The CDR3 DNA sequence: TGTGCCAGTAGAAGTCTTTGGGACAGGGATTTTTCTAACTATGGCTACACCTTC. Amino acid sequence: CASRSLWDRDFSNYGYTF.

This clone was seen a few times. The chain uses TRBV5-4 and TRBJ2-1; 9 nucleotides line up with TRBD1. The CDR3 is 15 residues long. The V gene's germline CDR1 is SGHNT and CDR2 YYREEE (reference sequence). The junction had 8 bases not matched to a gene; V was cut back by 2 bases and J by 8 bases. CDR3 sequence: CASSLLDRGNDEQFF. DNA for the CDR3: TGTGCCAGCAGCTTATTAGACAGGGGGAATGATGAGCAGTTCTTC.

This clone has just one count. The gene calls are TRBV27 and TRBJ2-1; a weak D match, TRBD2 (6 bases). CDR3 size: 13 residues. Deletions cut 6 bases from V and 8 bases from J, with 14 bases between. Per the germline V gene, CDR1 is MNHEY and CDR2 is SMNVEV (reference sequence). CDR3 DNA: TGTGCCAGCAGCCCTTATGGGGACTATGAGCAGTTCTTC. Residues: CASSPYGDYEQFF.

The CDR3 DNA sequence: TGTGCCAGCTCACCCCCGTACCAAGAGACCCAGTACTTC. It yields the protein CASSPPYQETQYF. This chain uses TRBV18 with TRBJ2-5; no clear D. CDR1 and CDR2 from the germline V gene are KGHSH and LQKENI. The CDR3 spans 13 residues. Trimming left V 3 bases short and J 0 bases short, with 5 bases between.

V and J are TRBV29-1 and TRBJ2-7; 7 bases line up with TRBD2. V shed 4 bases, J shed 6 bases, and the junction held 3 bases outside the gene matches. CDR1 and CDR2 from the germline V gene are SQVTM and ANQGSEA. CDR3 size: 11 residues. For the CDR3, the DNA is TGCAGCGTTGGGACTAGGGGCGAGCAGTACTTC. Translating it yields CSVGTRGEQYF.